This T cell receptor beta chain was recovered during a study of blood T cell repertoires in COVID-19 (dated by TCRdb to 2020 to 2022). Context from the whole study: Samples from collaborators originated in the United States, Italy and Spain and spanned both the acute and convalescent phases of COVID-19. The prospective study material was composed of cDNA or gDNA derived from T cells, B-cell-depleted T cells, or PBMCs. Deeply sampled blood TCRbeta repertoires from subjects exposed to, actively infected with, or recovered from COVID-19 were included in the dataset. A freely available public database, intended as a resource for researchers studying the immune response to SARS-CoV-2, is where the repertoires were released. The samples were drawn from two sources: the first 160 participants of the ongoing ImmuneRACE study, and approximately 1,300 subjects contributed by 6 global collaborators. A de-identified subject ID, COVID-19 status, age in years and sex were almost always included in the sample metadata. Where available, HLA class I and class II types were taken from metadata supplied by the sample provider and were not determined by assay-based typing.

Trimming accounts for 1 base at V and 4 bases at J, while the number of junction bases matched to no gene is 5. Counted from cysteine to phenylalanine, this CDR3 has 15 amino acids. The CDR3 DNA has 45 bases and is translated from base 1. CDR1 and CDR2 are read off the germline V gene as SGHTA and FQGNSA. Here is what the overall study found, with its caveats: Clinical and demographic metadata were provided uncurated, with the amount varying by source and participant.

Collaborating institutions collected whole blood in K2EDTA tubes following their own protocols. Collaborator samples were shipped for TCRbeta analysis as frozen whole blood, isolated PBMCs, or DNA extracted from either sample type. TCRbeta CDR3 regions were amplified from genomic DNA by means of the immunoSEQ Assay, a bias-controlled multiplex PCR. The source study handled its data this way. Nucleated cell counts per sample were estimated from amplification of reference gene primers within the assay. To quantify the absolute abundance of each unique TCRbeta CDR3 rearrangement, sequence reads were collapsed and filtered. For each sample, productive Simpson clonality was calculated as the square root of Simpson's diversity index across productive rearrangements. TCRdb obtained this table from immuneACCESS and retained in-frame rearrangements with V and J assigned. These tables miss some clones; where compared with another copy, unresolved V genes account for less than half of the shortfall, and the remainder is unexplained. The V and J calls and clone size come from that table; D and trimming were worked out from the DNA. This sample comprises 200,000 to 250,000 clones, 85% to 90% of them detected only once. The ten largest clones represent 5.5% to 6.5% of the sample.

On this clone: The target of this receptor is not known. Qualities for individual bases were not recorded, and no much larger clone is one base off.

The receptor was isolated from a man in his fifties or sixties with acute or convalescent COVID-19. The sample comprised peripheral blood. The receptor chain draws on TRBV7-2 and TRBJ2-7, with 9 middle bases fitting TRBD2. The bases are TGTGCCAGCAGCTTAGTCACTAGCGGGCCTTACGAGCAGTACTTC. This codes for CASSLVTSGPYEQYF.